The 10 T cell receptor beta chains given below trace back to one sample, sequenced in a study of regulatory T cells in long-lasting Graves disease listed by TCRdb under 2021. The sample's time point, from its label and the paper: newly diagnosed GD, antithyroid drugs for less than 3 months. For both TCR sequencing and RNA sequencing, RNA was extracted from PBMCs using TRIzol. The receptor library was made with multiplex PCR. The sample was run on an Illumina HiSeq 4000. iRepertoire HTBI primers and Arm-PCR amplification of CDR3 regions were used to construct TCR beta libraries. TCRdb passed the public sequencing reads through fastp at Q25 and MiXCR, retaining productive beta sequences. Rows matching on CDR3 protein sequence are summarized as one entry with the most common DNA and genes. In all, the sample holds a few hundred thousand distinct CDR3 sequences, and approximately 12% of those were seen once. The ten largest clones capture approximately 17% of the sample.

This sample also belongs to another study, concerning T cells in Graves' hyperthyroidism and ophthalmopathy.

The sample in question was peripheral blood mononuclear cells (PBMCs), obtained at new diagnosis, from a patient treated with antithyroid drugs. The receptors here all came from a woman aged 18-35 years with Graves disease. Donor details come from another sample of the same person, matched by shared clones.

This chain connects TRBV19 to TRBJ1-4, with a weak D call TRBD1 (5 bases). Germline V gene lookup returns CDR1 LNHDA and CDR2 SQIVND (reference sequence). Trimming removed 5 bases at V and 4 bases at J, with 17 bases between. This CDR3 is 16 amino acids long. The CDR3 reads CASSERGHPVNEKLFF. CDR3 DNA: TGTGCCAGTAGTGAACGGGGCCACCCCGTTAATGAAAAACTGTTTTTT.

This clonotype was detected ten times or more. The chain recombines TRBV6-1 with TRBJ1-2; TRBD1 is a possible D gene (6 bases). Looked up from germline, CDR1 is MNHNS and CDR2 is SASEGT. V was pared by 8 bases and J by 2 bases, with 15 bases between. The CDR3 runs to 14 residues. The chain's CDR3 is CASSDQRGNYGYTF. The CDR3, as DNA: TGTGCCAGCTCCGACCAAAGGGGGAACTATGGCTACACCTTC.

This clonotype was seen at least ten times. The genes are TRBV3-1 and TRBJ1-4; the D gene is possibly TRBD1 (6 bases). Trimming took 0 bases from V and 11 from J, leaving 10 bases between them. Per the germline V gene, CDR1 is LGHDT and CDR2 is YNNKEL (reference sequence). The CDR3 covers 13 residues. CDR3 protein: CASSQEWTAKLFF. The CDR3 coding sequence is TGTGCCAGCAGCCAAGAGTGGACAGCTAAACTGTTTTTT.

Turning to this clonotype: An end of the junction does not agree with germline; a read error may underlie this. The CDR3 sequence: CGAYWDRQETQYF. The CDR3 DNA is TGCGGTGCATATTGGGACAGACAAGAGACCCAGTACTTC. The rearrangement joins TRBV20-1 to TRBJ2-5, with TRBD1 matching 7 bases. The germline V gene encodes CDR1 DFQATT and CDR2 SNEGSKA (reference sequence). CDR3 length equals 13 residues.

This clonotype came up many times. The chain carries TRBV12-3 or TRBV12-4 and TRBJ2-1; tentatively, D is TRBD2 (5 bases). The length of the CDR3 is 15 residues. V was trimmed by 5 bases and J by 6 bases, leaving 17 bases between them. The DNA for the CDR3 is TGTGCCAGCAGTACGGGGAGTACCGTGGGCAATGAGCAGTTCTTC. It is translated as CASSTGSTVGNEQFF.

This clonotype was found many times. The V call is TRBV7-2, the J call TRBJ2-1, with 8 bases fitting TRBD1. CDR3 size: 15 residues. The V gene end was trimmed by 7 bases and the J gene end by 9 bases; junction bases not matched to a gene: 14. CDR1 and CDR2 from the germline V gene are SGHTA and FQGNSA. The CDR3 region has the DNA TGTGCCAGCACCCCCAGGGGGCTAAGTGCGCTTGAGCAGTTCTTC. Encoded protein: CASTPRGLSALEQFF.

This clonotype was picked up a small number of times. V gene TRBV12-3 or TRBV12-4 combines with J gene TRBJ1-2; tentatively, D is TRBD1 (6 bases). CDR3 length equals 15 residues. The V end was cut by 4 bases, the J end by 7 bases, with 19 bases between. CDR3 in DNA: TGTGCCAGCAGTTCCCGGACAGCCTTGATTGGTGGCTACACCTTC. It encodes CASSSRTALIGGYTF.

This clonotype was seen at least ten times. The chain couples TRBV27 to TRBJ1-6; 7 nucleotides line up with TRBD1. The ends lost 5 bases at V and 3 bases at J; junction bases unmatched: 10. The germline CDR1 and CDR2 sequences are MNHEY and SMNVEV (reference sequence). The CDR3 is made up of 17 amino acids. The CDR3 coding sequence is TGTGCCAGCAGTACCTCAGACAGGGCAAGCTATAATTCACCCCTCCACTTT. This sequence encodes CASSTSDRASYNSPLHF.

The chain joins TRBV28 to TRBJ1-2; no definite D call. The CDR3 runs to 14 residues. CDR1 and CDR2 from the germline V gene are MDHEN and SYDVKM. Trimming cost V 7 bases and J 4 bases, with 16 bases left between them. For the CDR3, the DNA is TGTGCCAGCATCGGGCGCCGCTTGGTCTATGGCTACACCTTC. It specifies CASIGRRLVYGYTF.

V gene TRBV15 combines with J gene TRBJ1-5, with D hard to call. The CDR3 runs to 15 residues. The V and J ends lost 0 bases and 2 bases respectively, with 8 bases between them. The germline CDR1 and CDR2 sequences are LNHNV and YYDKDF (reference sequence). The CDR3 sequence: CATSRELGGNQPQHF. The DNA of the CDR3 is TGTGCCACCAGCAGAGAGTTAGGCGGCAATCAGCCCCAGCATTTT. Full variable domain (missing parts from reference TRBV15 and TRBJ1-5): DAMVIQNPRYQVTQFGKPVTLSCSQTLNHNVMYWYQQKSSQAPKLLFHYYDKDFNNEADTPDNFQSRRPNTSFCFLDIRSPGLGDTAMYLCATSRELGGNQPQHFGDGTRLSIL.